This T cell receptor beta chain was identified during a study of post-analysis software for immune sequencing data. As for the study in general: Disease trajectories encompassed relapsing-remitting, secondary progressive and progressive-relapsing multiple sclerosis.

TCR beta cDNA libraries had unique molecular identifiers. The yield from around 1 to 10 million T cells was roughly 0.5 million cDNA molecules in total. TCRdb itself ran the PCR reads through MiXCR, one entry per CDR3 protein. The sample includes roughly 410,000 distinct CDR3 sequences, about a third of them seen just once. Germline assignment: CDR1 SQVTM and CDR2 ANQGSEA. The CDR3 extends over 11 amino acids. Trimming removed 2 bases at V and 6 bases at J, with 8 bases between. As concerns this clonotype: Its antigen is unknown.

Study-level results: Multiple sclerosis patients had significantly lower normalized Chao1 diversity than controls. Strong co-clustering by F measure was evident for samples that had been prepared in the same batch. With TRBV5-6, TRBV5-1 and TRBV20-1 included, five TRBV segments were more frequent in patients than in controls.

This clonotype originated in a girl between 5 and 17 years old with multiple sclerosis. The V call is TRBV29-1, the J call TRBJ2-7; D perhaps matches TRBD2 (5 bases). The material sequenced was blood. This CDR3 reads CSVEYGVEQYF. Here the CDR3 DNA reads TGCAGCGTTGAATACGGGGTCGAGCAGTACTTC.